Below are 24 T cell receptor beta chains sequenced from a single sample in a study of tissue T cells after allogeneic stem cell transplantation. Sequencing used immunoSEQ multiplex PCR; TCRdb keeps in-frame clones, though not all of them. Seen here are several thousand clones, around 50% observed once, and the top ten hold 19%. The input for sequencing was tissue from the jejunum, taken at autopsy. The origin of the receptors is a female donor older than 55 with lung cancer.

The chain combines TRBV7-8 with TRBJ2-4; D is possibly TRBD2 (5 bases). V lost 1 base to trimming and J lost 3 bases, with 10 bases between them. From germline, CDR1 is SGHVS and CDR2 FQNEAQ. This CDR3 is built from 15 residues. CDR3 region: CASSLELVGKNIQYF. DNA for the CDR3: TGTGCCAGCAGCTTAGAACTAGTTGGCAAAAACATTCAGTACTTC.

The CDR3 reads CASSQDSGARTDTQYF. CDR3 coding DNA: TGTGCCAGCAGCCAAGATTCGGGGGCCCGCACAGATACGCAGTATTTT. The chain links TRBV3-1 (or the pseudogene TRBV3-2) to TRBJ2-3; D possibly uses TRBD1 or TRBD2 (6 bases each). Trimming removed 0 bases at V and 1 base at J, with 11 bases between. Germline-derived CDR1 and CDR2 are LGHDT and YNNKEL (reference sequence). CDR3 length equals 16 residues.

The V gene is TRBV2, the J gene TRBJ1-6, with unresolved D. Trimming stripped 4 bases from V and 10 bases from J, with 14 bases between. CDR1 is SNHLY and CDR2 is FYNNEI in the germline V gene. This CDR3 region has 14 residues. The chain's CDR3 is CASSVTGGGSPLHF. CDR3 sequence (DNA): TGTGCCAGCAGTGTAACGGGAGGTGGGTCACCCCTCCACTTT.

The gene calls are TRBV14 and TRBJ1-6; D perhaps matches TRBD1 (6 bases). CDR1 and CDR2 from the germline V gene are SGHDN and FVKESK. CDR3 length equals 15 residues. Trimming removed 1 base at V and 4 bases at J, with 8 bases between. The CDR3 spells CASSQGQGYNSPLHF. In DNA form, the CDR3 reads TGTGCCAGCAGCCAAGGGCAGGGGTATAATTCACCCCTCCACTTT.

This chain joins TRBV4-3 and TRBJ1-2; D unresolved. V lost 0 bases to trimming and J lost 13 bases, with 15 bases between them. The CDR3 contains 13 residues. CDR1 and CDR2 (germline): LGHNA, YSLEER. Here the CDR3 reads CASSQEWQTGPTF. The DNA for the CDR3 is TGCGCCAGCAGCCAAGAATGGCAAACGGGTCCCACCTTC.

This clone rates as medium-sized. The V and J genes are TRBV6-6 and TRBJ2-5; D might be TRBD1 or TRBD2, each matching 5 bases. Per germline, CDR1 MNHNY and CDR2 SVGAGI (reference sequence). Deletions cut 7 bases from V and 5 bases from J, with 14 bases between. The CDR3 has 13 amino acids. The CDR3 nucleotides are TGTGCCAGCACCCTTGGGGGTGTTGAGACCCAGTACTTC. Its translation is CASTLGGVETQYF.

CDR3 in amino acids: CASSSTGWGTDTQYF. The DNA of the CDR3 is TGTGCCAGCAGCTCTACAGGGTGGGGCACAGATACGCAGTATTTT. The chain recombines TRBV7-9 with TRBJ2-3; perhaps TRBD1 as D (6 bases). The V end lost 4 bases, the J end lost 1 base, and 12 bases lay between the germline ends. CDR1 and CDR2 from the germline V gene are SEHNR and FQNEAQ (reference sequence). The CDR3 is 15 amino acids.

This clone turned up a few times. CDR3 nucleotide sequence: TGTGCCAGCACCCCTGAGGCGGTCGGCAATCAGCCCCAGCATTTT. It is translated as CASTPEAVGNQPQHF. The rearrangement joins TRBV7-8 to TRBJ1-5; no clear D gene. CDR3 size: 15 residues. In germline, CDR1 is SGHVS, CDR2 FQNEAQ. Trimming took off 7 bases at V and 2 bases at J, with 15 bases between the two ends.

The CDR3 spells CASSLLSGRAADTQYF. The CDR3 nucleotides read TGCGCCAGCAGCTTGCTTAGCGGGAGGGCCGCAGATACGCAGTATTTT. This sequence joins TRBV5-1 and TRBJ2-3; 11 bases are shared with TRBD2. CDR1 is SGHRS and CDR2 is YFSETQ in the germline V gene. The CDR3 length is 16 residues. J was trimmed by 4 bases and V by 1 base; bases with no gene match: 5. Full variable domain (outside the CDR3, taken from reference TRBV5-1 and TRBJ2-3): KAGVTQTPRYLIKTRGQQVTLSCSPISGHRSVSWYQQTPGQGLQFLFEYFSETQRNKGNFPGRFSGRQFSNSRSEMNVSTLELGDSALYLCASSLLSGRAADTQYFGPGTRLTVL.

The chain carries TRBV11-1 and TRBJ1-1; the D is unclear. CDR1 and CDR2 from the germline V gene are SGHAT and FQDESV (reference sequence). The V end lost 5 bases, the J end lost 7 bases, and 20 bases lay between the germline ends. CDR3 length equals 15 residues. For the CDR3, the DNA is TGTGCCAGCAGCCCCGTGGGAACTCTGGCCGGTGAAGCTTTCTTT. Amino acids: CASSPVGTLAGEAFF.

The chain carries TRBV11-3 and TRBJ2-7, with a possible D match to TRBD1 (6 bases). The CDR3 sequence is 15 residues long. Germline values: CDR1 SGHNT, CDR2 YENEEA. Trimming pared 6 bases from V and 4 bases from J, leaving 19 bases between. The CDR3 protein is CASSPHRDTFYEQYF. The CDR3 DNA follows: TGTGCCAGCAGTCCTCACCGGGACACCTTTTACGAGCAGTACTTC.

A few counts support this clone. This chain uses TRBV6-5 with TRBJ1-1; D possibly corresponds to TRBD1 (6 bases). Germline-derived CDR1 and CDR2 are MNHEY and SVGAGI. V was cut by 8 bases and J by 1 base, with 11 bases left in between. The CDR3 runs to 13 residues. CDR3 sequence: CASLPGENTEAFF. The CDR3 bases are TGTGCCAGCCTTCCAGGGGAGAACACTGAAGCTTTCTTT.

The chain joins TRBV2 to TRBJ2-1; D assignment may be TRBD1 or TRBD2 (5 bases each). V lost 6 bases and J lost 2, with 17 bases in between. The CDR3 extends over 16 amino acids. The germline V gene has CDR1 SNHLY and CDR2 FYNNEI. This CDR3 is CASSSPGRRAYNEQFF. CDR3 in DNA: TGTGCCAGCAGCTCCCCGGGACGGCGAGCCTACAATGAGCAGTTCTTC. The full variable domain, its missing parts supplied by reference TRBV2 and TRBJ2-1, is EPEVTQTPSHQVTQMGQEVILRCVPISNHLYFYWYRQILGQKVEFLVSFYNNEISEKSEIFDDQFSVERPDGSNFTLKIRSTKLEDSAMYFCASSSPGRRAYNEQFFGPGTRLTVL.

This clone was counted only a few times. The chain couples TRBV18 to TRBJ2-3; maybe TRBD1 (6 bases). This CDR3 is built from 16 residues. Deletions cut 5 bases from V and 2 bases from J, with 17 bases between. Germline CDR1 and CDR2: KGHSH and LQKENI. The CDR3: CASSTIRDKSTDTQYF. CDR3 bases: TGTGCCAGCTCAACGATCCGGGACAAGTCCACAGATACGCAGTATTTT.

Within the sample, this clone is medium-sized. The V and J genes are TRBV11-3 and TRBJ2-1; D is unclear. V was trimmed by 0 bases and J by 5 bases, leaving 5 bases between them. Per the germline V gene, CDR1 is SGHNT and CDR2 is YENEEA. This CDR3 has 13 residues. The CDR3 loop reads CASSLDPNNEQFF. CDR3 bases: TGTGCCAGCAGCTTAGATCCCAACAATGAGCAGTTCTTC.

The CDR3 bases are TGTGCCAGCTCCAGAGACAGGGCTGACACCGGGGAGCTGTTTTTT. Translated, it gives CASSRDRADTGELFF. The rearrangement links TRBV18 to TRBJ2-2, with 7 bases fitting TRBD1. CDR1 and CDR2 from the germline V gene are KGHSH and LQKENI. Trimming at V came to 6 bases and at J to 3 bases, leaving 7 bases not matched to a gene. CDR3 length: 15 residues.

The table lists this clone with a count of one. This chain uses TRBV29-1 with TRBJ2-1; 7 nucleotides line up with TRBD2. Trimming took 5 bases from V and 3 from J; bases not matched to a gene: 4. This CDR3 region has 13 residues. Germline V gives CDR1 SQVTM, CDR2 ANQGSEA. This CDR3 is CSVRGRGYNEQFF. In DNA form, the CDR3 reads TGCAGCGTTCGGGGGAGGGGCTACAATGAGCAGTTCTTC.

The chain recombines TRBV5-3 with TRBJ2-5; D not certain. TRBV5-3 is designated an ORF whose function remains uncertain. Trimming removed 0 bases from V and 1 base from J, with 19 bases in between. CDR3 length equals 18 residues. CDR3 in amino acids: CARSLGSVGSQAQETQYF. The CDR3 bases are TGTGCCAGAAGCTTGGGGTCTGTTGGTTCCCAGGCCCAAGAGACCCAGTACTTC.

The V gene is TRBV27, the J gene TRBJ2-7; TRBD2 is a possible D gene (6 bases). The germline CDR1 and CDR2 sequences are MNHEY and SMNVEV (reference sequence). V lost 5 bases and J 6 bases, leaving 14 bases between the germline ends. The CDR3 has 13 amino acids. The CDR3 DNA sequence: TGTGCCAGCAGTGGAGGGGTGTTGAGCGAGCAGTACTTC. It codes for CASSGGVLSEQYF.

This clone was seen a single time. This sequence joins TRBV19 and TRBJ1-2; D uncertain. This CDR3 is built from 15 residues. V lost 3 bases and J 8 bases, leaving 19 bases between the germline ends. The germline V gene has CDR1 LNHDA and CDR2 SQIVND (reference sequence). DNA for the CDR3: TGTGCCAGTAGTATTGAGGATGGCAATGGCAGGGGCTACACCTTC. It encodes CASSIEDGNGRGYTF.

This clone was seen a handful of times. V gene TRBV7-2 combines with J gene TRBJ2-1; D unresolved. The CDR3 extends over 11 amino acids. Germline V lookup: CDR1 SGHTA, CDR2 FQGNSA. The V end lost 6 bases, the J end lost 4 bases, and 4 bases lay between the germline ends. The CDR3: CASRGYNEQFF. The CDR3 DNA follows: TGTGCCAGCAGGGGGTACAATGAGCAGTTCTTC.

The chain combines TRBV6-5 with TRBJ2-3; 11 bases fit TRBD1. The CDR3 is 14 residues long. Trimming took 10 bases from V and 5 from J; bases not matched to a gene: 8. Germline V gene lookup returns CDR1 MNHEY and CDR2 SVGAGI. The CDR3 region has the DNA TGTGCCACCTCCTTGGACAGGGGGCGAGATACGCAGTATTTT. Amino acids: CATSLDRGRDTQYF.

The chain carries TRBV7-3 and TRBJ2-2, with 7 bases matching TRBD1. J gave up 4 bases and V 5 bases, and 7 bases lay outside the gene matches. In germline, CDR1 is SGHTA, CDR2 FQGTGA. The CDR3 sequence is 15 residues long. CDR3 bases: TGTGCCAGCAGCAACGGACAGGTAGCCACCGGGGAGCTGTTTTTT. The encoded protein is CASSNGQVATGELFF.

The CDR3 is CASSPDADQGLAGHTDTQYF. The CDR3 DNA reads TGTGCCAGCAGCCCCGATGCCGACCAAGGACTAGCGGGACACACAGATACGCAGTATTTT. The J gene is TRBJ2-3, the V gene TRBV3-1 (or the pseudogene TRBV3-2); TRBD2 matches 12 bases. The CDR3 has 20 residues. Germline V gene lookup returns CDR1 LGHDT and CDR2 YNNKEL (reference sequence). The ends lost 4 bases at V and 2 bases at J; junction bases unmatched: 16.